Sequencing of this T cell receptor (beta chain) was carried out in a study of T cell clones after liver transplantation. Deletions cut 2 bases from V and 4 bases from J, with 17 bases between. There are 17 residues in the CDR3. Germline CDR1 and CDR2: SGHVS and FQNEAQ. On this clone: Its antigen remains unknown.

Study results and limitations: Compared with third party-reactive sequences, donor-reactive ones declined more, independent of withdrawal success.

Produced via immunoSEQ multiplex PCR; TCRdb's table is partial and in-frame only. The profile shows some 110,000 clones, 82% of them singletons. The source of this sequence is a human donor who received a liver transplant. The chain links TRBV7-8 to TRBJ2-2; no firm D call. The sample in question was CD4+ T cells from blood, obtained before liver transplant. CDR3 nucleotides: TGTGCCAGCAGCTTATTCCGAATTATACCGAGCACCGGGGAGCTGTTTTTT. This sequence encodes CASSLFRIIPSTGELFF. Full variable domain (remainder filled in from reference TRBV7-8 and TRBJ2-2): GAGVSQSPRYKVAKRGQDVALRCDPISGHVSLFWYQQALGQGPEFLTYFQNEAQLDKSGLPSDRFFAERPEGSVSTLKIQRTQQEDSAVYLCASSLFRIIPSTGELFFGEGSRLTVL.